This T cell receptor beta chain was obtained from a study of blood T cell repertoires in COVID-19. About the study: From T cells, B-cell-depleted T cells, or PBMCs came the material, which was cDNA or gDNA.

V was pared by 4 bases and J by 5 bases, with 4 bases of the junction left unmatched. This CDR3 is 13 amino acids long. Germline V CDR1 and CDR2: SGHAT, FQNNGV. The assay was immunoSEQ multiplex PCR, and TCRdb's table has in-frame clones only and misses some. The data show some 100,000 clones, about 89% seen once. This clonotype was sampled from a human donor with active COVID-19. The donor label of this sample is uncertain. Sequenced material: peripheral blood. The chain has TRBV11-2 and TRBJ1-2, with 7 bases matching TRBD1. CDR3 protein: CASSYQGEYGYTF. DNA for the CDR3: TGTGCCAGCAGCTACCAGGGGGAGTATGGCTACACCTTC.